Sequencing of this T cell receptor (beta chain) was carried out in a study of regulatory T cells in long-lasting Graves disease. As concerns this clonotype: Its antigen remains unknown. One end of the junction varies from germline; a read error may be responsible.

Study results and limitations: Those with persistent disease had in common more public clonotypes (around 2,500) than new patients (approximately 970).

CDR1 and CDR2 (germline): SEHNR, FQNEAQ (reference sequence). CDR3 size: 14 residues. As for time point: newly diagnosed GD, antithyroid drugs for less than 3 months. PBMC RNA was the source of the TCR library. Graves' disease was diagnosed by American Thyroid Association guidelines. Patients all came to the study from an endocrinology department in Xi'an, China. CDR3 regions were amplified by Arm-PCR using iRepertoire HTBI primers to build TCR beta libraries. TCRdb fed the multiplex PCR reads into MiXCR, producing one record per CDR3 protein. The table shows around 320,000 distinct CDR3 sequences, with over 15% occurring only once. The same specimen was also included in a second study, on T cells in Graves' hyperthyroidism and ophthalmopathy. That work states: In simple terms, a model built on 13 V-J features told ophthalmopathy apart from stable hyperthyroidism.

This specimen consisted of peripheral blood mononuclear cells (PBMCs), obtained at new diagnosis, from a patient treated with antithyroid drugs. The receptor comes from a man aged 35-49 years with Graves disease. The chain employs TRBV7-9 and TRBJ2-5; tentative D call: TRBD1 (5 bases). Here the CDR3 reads CASSLAVRVKTRYF. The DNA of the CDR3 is TGTGCCAGCAGCTTAGCGGTCAGGGTTAAGACCCGGTACTTC.